This is a list of T cell receptor beta chains from one sample in a study of blood T cell repertoires in COVID-19. Clones were sequenced by immunoSEQ multiplex PCR, and TCRdb holds only the in-frame ones, with some missing. Of 250,000 to 400,000 clones listed, approximately 88% were seen once; the top ten hold 1.6%. The sequencing input was peripheral blood. Receptors originate from a woman aged 25-40 years with COVID-19, enrolled during active disease. CDR3s include the opening cysteine and the closing phenylalanine or tryptophan. The order of the fields is D gene, V gene, clone size, J gene, CDR3 DNA, CDR3 protein. The D gene is left open where the match is weak. Size tells how often a clone was seen (once, few, many) or the class of an expanded clone, and some rows leave it out.

D gene: TRBD2
V gene: TRBV5-1
clone size: .
J gene: TRBJ2-1
CDR3 DNA: TGCGCCAGCAGCGGAGGGACTAGCGGGGGGCACGAGCAGTTCTTC
CDR3 protein: CASSGGTSGGHEQFF

D gene: TRBD2
V gene: TRBV11-2
clone size: once
J gene: TRBJ2-3
CDR3 DNA: TGTGCCAGCAGCTTTTCTCTAGCGGTGGAGGATACGCAGTATTTT
CDR3 protein: CASSFSLAVEDTQYF

D gene: .
V gene: TRBV11-3
clone size: .
J gene: TRBJ1-3
CDR3 DNA: TGTGCCAGCAGCTTTACAGCCGAAAACACCATATATTTT
CDR3 protein: CASSFTAENTIYF

D gene: TRBD2
V gene: TRBV11-2
clone size: .
J gene: TRBJ2-1
CDR3 DNA: TGTGCCAGCAGTCCGCTTGCGGGGGGATCCTACAATGAGCAGTTCTTC
CDR3 protein: CASSPLAGGSYNEQFF

D gene: .
V gene: TRBV4-1
clone size: .
J gene: TRBJ1-1
CDR3 DNA: TGCGCCAGCAGCCAAGCGGGAGGCGCCCTCGAAGCTTTCTTT
CDR3 protein: CASSQAGGALEAFF

D gene: TRBD1
V gene: TRBV3-1/TRBV3-2
clone size: .
J gene: TRBJ1-2
CDR3 DNA: TGTGCCAGCAGCCAAGCCGGGACAGCCAACTATGGCTACACCTTC
CDR3 protein: CASSQAGTANYGYTF

D gene: .
V gene: TRBV7-2
clone size: .
J gene: TRBJ2-5
CDR3 DNA: TGTGCCAGCAGCCCGACTAGGGGTAGCGGAGAGACCCAGTACTTC
CDR3 protein: CASSPTRGSGETQYF

D gene: .
V gene: TRBV19
clone size: .
J gene: TRBJ1-6
CDR3 DNA: TGTGCCTCTTCATGGGCTGTTAATTCACCCCTCCACTTT
CDR3 protein: CASSWAVNSPLHF

D gene: TRBD1
V gene: TRBV5-1
clone size: once
J gene: TRBJ2-5
CDR3 DNA: TGCGCCAGCAGCTTGGGCGACAGGGGAGAGACCCAGTACTTC
CDR3 protein: CASSLGDRGETQYF

D gene: .
V gene: TRBV6-5
clone size: .
J gene: TRBJ2-3
CDR3 DNA: TGTGCCAGTACGGACTGGCAGAAATTCGGTACGCAGTATTTT
CDR3 protein: CASTDWQKFGTQYF

D gene: .
V gene: TRBV9
clone size: .
J gene: TRBJ1-1
CDR3 DNA: TGTGCCAGCAGCAATACGGGAGGTTGGAACACTGAAGCTTTCTTT
CDR3 protein: CASSNTGGWNTEAFF

D gene: TRBD2
V gene: TRBV7-9
clone size: .
J gene: TRBJ2-3
CDR3 DNA: TGTGCCAGCAGTCGATCCCCTAGCGGGGGGACCACAGATACGCAGTATTTT
CDR3 protein: CASSRSPSGGTTDTQYF

D gene: TRBD1
V gene: TRBV6-5
clone size: once
J gene: TRBJ2-5
CDR3 DNA: TGTGCCAGCAGGGCTGGACAGGGATCGGTAGAGACCCAGTACTTC
CDR3 protein: CASRAGQGSVETQYF

D gene: .
V gene: TRBV5-1
clone size: .
J gene: TRBJ1-1
CDR3 DNA: TGCGCCAGCAGCAGAACCCTGAGGAACACTGAAGCTTTCTTT
CDR3 protein: CASSRTLRNTEAFF

D gene: .
V gene: TRBV7-2
clone size: once
J gene: TRBJ1-3
CDR3 DNA: TGTGCCAGCAGCCAGCCCGGGACACCAGGAAACACCATATATTTT
CDR3 protein: CASSQPGTPGNTIYF

D gene: TRBD1
V gene: TRBV5-1
clone size: .
J gene: TRBJ1-6
CDR3 DNA: TGCGCCAGCAGCTTAACAGGGGAGGAAAATTCACCCCTCCACTTT
CDR3 protein: CASSLTGEENSPLHF

D gene: TRBD1
V gene: TRBV19
clone size: few
J gene: TRBJ1-2
CDR3 DNA: TGTGCCAGTAGTAAGGGACAGACCCTTAACTATGGCTACACCTTC
CDR3 protein: CASSKGQTLNYGYTF

D gene: .
V gene: TRBV5-8
clone size: few
J gene: TRBJ1-4
CDR3 DNA: TGTGCCAGCAGCTTGGAGGGCGGGATGGGAAAACTGTTTTTT
CDR3 protein: CASSLEGGMGKLFF

D gene: TRBD1
V gene: TRBV2
clone size: .
J gene: TRBJ2-1
CDR3 DNA: TGTGCCAGCAGTGTGCGGACAGGGGGCATGAATGAGCAGTTCTTC
CDR3 protein: CASSVRTGGMNEQFF

D gene: TRBD1
V gene: TRBV11-2
clone size: .
J gene: TRBJ1-1
CDR3 DNA: TGTGCCAGCAGCTTAGAGATACAGGGGATGAAAGCTTTCTTT
CDR3 protein: CASSLEIQGMKAFF

D gene: TRBD1
V gene: TRBV6-5
clone size: .
J gene: TRBJ1-1
CDR3 DNA: TGTGCCAGCAGTTCGGACGTGACAGGGACACCTGGACTAGCTTTCTTT
CDR3 protein: CASSSDVTGTPGLAFF

D gene: TRBD1
V gene: TRBV2
clone size: few
J gene: TRBJ2-2
CDR3 DNA: TGTGCCAGCAGGAAAGGACAGGGTAGAACCGGGGAGCTGTTTTTT
CDR3 protein: CASRKGQGRTGELFF

D gene: TRBD1
V gene: TRBV2
clone size: .
J gene: TRBJ1-5
CDR3 DNA: TGTGCCAGCAGTGTGGCTTCCCGGGACAGGATCTTATTTAGCAATCAGCCCCAGCATTTT
CDR3 protein: CASSVASRDRILFSNQPQHF

D gene: .
V gene: TRBV4-1
clone size: .
J gene: TRBJ1-4
CDR3 DNA: TGCGCCAGCAGCCAAGCCAGGGGAAATGAAAAACTGTTTTTT
CDR3 protein: CASSQARGNEKLFF

D gene: .
V gene: TRBV29-1
clone size: few
J gene: TRBJ1-1
CDR3 DNA: TGCAGCGCCACCGGGACAACGAACACTGAAGCTTTCTTT
CDR3 protein: CSATGTTNTEAFF